The T cell receptor (beta chain) described here comes from a study of blood T cell repertoires in COVID-19. Across the study: Researchers got acute and convalescent COVID-19 samples from the United States, Italy and Spain. T cells, B-cell-depleted T cells, or PBMCs supplied cDNA or gDNA.

The CDR3 contains 15 residues. Trimming cost V 2 bases and J 9 bases; bases outside gene matches: 4. Germline loops: CDR1 SGHTA, CDR2 FQGTGA. Original processing methods: The authors estimated nucleated cell counts from reference gene primer amplification. The method was immunoSEQ multiplex PCR; TCRdb's version includes in-frame clones alone and lacks a portion of them. That table supplies the V and J calls and clone size; D and trimming were determined from the DNA. This table holds tens of thousands of clones, about 86% found once. The chain links TRBV7-3 to TRBJ2-2, with 12 bases fitting TRBD2. Sequencing was done on a sample of peripheral blood. The sequence came from a woman older than 75 with active or convalescent COVID-19. In DNA, the CDR3 is TGTGCCAGCAGCTTATCTAGCGGGGGGGCCTGGGAGCTGTTTTTT. Residues: CASSLSSGGAWELFF. Using reference TRBV7-3 and TRBJ2-2 for the parts outside the CDR3, the full variable domain is GAGVSQTPSNKVTEKGKYVELRCDPISGHTALYWYRQSLGQGPEFLIYFQGTGAADDSGLPNDRFFAVRPEGSVSTLKIQRTERGDSAVYLCASSLSSGGAWELFFGEGSRLTVL.